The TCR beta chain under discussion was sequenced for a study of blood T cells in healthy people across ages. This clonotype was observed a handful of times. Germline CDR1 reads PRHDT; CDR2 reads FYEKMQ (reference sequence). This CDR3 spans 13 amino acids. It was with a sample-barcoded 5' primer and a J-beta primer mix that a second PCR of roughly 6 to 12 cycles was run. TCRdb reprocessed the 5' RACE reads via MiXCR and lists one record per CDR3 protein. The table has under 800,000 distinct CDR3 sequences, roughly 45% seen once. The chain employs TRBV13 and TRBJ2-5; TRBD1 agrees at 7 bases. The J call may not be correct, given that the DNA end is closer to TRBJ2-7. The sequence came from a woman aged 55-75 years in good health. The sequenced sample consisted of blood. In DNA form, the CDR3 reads TGTGCCAGCAGCGTCACGACAGGGAACGAGCAGTACTTC. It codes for CASSVTTGNEQYF.